This T cell receptor beta chain was documented in a study of siplizumab effects on memory and regulatory T cells. V shed 10 bases and J shed 5 bases, with 20 bases lying between them. CDR3 size: 15 residues. Germline-derived CDR1 and CDR2 are SGHVS and FNYEAQ. The method was immunoSEQ multiplex PCR; TCRdb's version includes in-frame clones alone and lacks a portion of them. This table holds about 64,000 clones, 96% found once. The sequence was obtained from a human donor in good health. The rearrangement joins TRBV7-6 to TRBJ2-2; the D gene is possibly TRBD1 (5 bases). Sequenced: naive CD8+ T cells sorted from blood. Here the CDR3 reads CATTKQGLGTGELFF. In nucleotides, the CDR3 is TGTGCCACGACGAAGCAGGGATTAGGGACCGGGGAGCTGTTTTTT.